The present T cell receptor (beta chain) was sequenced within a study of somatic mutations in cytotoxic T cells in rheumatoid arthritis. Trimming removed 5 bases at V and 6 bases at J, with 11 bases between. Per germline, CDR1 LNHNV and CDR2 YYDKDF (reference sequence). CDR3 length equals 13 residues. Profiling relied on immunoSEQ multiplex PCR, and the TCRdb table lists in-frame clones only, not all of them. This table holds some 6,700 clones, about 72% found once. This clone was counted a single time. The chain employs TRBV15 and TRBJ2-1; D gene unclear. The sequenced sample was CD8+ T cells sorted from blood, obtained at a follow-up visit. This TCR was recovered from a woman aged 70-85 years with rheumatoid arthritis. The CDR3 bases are TGTGCCACCAGCGGGTGGGTTCCCAATGAGCAGTTCTTC. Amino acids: CATSGWVPNEQFF.